Listed below are T cell receptor beta chains from one sample, sequenced in a study of T cell responses to AZD1222 COVID-19 vaccine. Method: immunoSEQ multiplex PCR; TCRdb's copy keeps in-frame clones and lacks some. Here the sample spans about 140,000 clones, 70% to 90% being singletons. The sequencing used peripheral blood, collected on day 0 of AZD1222 vaccination. These receptors all come from an adult in good health. Both conserved end residues are part of each CDR3. The order of the fields is D gene, V gene, clone size, J gene, CDR3 protein, CDR3 DNA. The D gene is left open where the match is weak. Clone size is stated in some rows and not others, as once, few, many or a class when expanded.

d_gene: .
v_gene: TRBV5-1
abundance: few
j_gene: TRBJ1-1
CDR3aa: CASSRTEAYTEAFF
CDR3nt: TGCGCCAGCAGTCGGACAGAGGCTTACACTGAAGCTTTCTTT

d_gene: .
v_gene: TRBV11-2
abundance: .
j_gene: TRBJ1-1
CDR3aa: CASSLGGEAFF
CDR3nt: TGTGCCAGCAGCTTAGGAGGTGAAGCTTTCTTT

d_gene: .
v_gene: TRBV14
abundance: .
j_gene: TRBJ1-1
CDR3aa: CASSQTRQTEAFF
CDR3nt: TGTGCCAGCAGCCAAACCCGACAAACTGAAGCTTTCTTT

d_gene: .
v_gene: TRBV18
abundance: .
j_gene: TRBJ1-2
CDR3aa: CASSPGTTRGTYGYTF
CDR3nt: TGTGCCAGCTCACCAGGGACTACAAGGGGGACCTATGGCTACACCTTC

d_gene: TRBD2
v_gene: TRBV9
abundance: .
j_gene: TRBJ2-1
CDR3aa: CASSVDKAGGPREQFF
CDR3nt: TGTGCCAGCAGCGTAGATAAAGCGGGAGGGCCAAGGGAGCAGTTCTTC

d_gene: .
v_gene: TRBV29-1
abundance: .
j_gene: TRBJ1-2
CDR3aa: CSVERQKDLYGYTF
CDR3nt: TGCAGCGTTGAACGACAGAAGGACCTCTATGGCTACACCTTC

d_gene: .
v_gene: TRBV5-1
abundance: few
j_gene: TRBJ2-5
CDR3aa: CASSRQETQYF
CDR3nt: TGCGCCAGCAGCCGACAAGAGACCCAGTACTTC

d_gene: TRBD2
v_gene: TRBV28
abundance: .
j_gene: TRBJ2-7
CDR3aa: CASSSPTSGSYEQYF
CDR3nt: TGTGCCAGCAGTTCCCCGACTAGCGGGAGTTACGAGCAGTACTTC

d_gene: .
v_gene: TRBV6-5
abundance: once
j_gene: TRBJ2-7
CDR3aa: CASSYTEGVEQYF
CDR3nt: TGTGCCAGCAGTTACACCGAAGGGGTCGAGCAGTACTTC

d_gene: .
v_gene: TRBV12-5
abundance: .
j_gene: TRBJ2-4
CDR3aa: CASGLDGSIAKNIQYF
CDR3nt: TGTGCTAGTGGCCTAGACGGTAGCATTGCCAAAAACATTCAGTACTTC

d_gene: .
v_gene: TRBV27
abundance: .
j_gene: TRBJ1-2
CDR3aa: CASSGRGANYGYTF
CDR3nt: TGTGCCAGCAGTGGGAGAGGAGCTAACTATGGCTACACCTTC

d_gene: TRBD2
v_gene: TRBV19
abundance: .
j_gene: TRBJ2-1
CDR3aa: CASRGAWGGNEQFF
CDR3nt: TGTGCCAGTAGGGGTGCATGGGGGGGCAATGAGCAGTTCTTC

d_gene: .
v_gene: TRBV19
abundance: once
j_gene: TRBJ1-1
CDR3aa: CASQRGGVNTEAFF
CDR3nt: TGTGCCAGTCAGCGGGGCGGGGTGAACACTGAAGCTTTCTTT

d_gene: .
v_gene: TRBV27
abundance: once
j_gene: TRBJ1-3
CDR3aa: CASSYRMGVGGNTIYF
CDR3nt: TGTGCCAGCAGTTATAGGATGGGGGTCGGTGGAAACACCATATATTTT

d_gene: .
v_gene: TRBV5-1
abundance: once
j_gene: TRBJ1-2
CDR3aa: CASSTTGTDGYTF
CDR3nt: TGCGCCAGCAGCACCACAGGGACTGATGGCTACACCTTC

d_gene: .
v_gene: TRBV5-1
abundance: .
j_gene: TRBJ1-1
CDR3aa: CASSFSNTEAFF
CDR3nt: TGCGCCAGCAGCTTCAGTAACACTGAAGCTTTCTTT

d_gene: TRBD2
v_gene: TRBV4-1
abundance: .
j_gene: TRBJ2-3
CDR3aa: CASSQWGLGAGGPSDTQYF
CDR3nt: TGCGCCAGCAGCCAATGGGGCCTAGGGGCGGGAGGGCCCTCAGATACGCAGTATTTT

d_gene: .
v_gene: TRBV4-2
abundance: .
j_gene: TRBJ1-5
CDR3aa: CASSQERGHENSNQPQHF
CDR3nt: TGTGCCAGCAGCCAAGAACGGGGCCATGAAAATAGCAATCAGCCCCAGCATTTT

d_gene: TRBD2
v_gene: TRBV4-1
abundance: .
j_gene: TRBJ2-3
CDR3aa: CASSQVGLAGYF
CDR3nt: TGCGCCAGCAGCCAAGTAGGACTAGCAGGGTATTTT

d_gene: .
v_gene: TRBV19
abundance: .
j_gene: TRBJ2-5
CDR3aa: CASSIGEETQYF
CDR3nt: TGTGCCAGTAGTATAGGTGAAGAGACCCAGTACTTC

d_gene: .
v_gene: TRBV10-1
abundance: few
j_gene: TRBJ2-3
CDR3aa: CASSESVGVGADTQYF
CDR3nt: TGCGCCAGCAGTGAGTCGGTGGGTGTGGGTGCAGATACGCAGTATTTT

d_gene: .
v_gene: TRBV3-1/TRBV3-2
abundance: .
j_gene: TRBJ2-3
CDR3aa: CASSQRVGRTDTQYF
CDR3nt: TGTGCCAGCAGCCAAAGGGTAGGGCGCACAGATACGCAGTATTTT

d_gene: .
v_gene: TRBV13
abundance: .
j_gene: TRBJ1-1
CDR3aa: CASSLVREMRTEAFF
CDR3nt: TGTGCCAGCAGCTTAGTTCGGGAGATGAGGACTGAAGCTTTCTTT

d_gene: TRBD2
v_gene: TRBV27
abundance: few
j_gene: TRBJ2-1
CDR3aa: CASSLGGSYNEQFF
CDR3nt: TGTGCCAGCAGTTTGGGGGGGTCCTACAATGAGCAGTTCTTC

d_gene: .
v_gene: TRBV18
abundance: .
j_gene: TRBJ2-7
CDR3aa: CASSPQGVHEQYF
CDR3nt: TGTGCCAGCTCACCACAGGGGGTCCACGAGCAGTACTTC

d_gene: .
v_gene: TRBV5-6
abundance: .
j_gene: TRBJ1-5
CDR3aa: CASSLGLQPQHF
CDR3nt: TGTGCCAGCAGCTTGGGTTTACAGCCCCAGCATTTT

d_gene: TRBD1
v_gene: TRBV4-1
abundance: once
j_gene: TRBJ2-3
CDR3aa: CASSQVKGASTDTQYF
CDR3nt: TGCGCCAGCAGCCAAGTCAAGGGGGCCAGCACAGATACGCAGTATTTT

d_gene: TRBD2
v_gene: TRBV30
abundance: few
j_gene: TRBJ2-3
CDR3aa: CAWSVWSGIVSDTQYF
CDR3nt: TGTGCCTGGAGTGTATGGAGCGGGATAGTGTCAGATACGCAGTATTTT

d_gene: .
v_gene: TRBV11-2
abundance: .
j_gene: TRBJ1-5
CDR3aa: CASSSLTGQGNQPQHF
CDR3nt: TGTGCCAGCAGCAGTTTAACGGGGCAGGGAAATCAGCCCCAGCATTTT

d_gene: TRBD1
v_gene: TRBV7-9
abundance: .
j_gene: TRBJ1-2
CDR3aa: CASSKQGGYGYTF
CDR3nt: TGTGCCAGCAGCAAACAGGGGGGGTATGGCTACACCTTC

d_gene: .
v_gene: TRBV24-1
abundance: .
j_gene: TRBJ2-5
CDR3aa: CATSDLRGTQYF
CDR3nt: TGTGCCACCAGTGACCTCAGAGGGACCCAGTACTTC

d_gene: TRBD1
v_gene: TRBV18
abundance: .
j_gene: TRBJ2-2
CDR3aa: CASSHRGANTGELFF
CDR3nt: TGTGCCAGCTCACACAGGGGGGCGAACACCGGGGAGCTGTTTTTT

d_gene: TRBD1
v_gene: TRBV10-2
abundance: .
j_gene: TRBJ1-3
CDR3aa: CASRDPGQGVPGNTIYF
CDR3nt: TGCGCCAGCAGAGACCCGGGACAGGGGGTTCCTGGAAACACCATATATTTT

d_gene: .
v_gene: TRBV18
abundance: .
j_gene: TRBJ2-7
CDR3aa: CASSLPTQVPYEQYF
CDR3nt: TGTGCCAGCTCCCTCCCGACACAGGTCCCCTACGAGCAGTACTTC

d_gene: .
v_gene: TRBV29-1
abundance: .
j_gene: TRBJ1-2
CDR3aa: CSANLAEGYTF
CDR3nt: TGCAGCGCCAACTTGGCAGAGGGCTACACCTTC

d_gene: TRBD2
v_gene: TRBV19
abundance: once
j_gene: TRBJ2-7
CDR3aa: CASRTSGSSYEQYF
CDR3nt: TGTGCCAGTAGGACTAGCGGAAGCTCCTACGAGCAGTACTTC

d_gene: .
v_gene: TRBV4-1
abundance: .
j_gene: TRBJ2-3
CDR3aa: CASSPDSFGNTQYF
CDR3nt: TGCGCCAGCAGCCCGGACAGCTTTGGGAATACGCAGTATTTT

d_gene: .
v_gene: TRBV6-6
abundance: .
j_gene: TRBJ1-6
CDR3aa: CASSYGRGAYNSPLHF
CDR3nt: TGTGCCAGCAGTTACGGCCGGGGGGCCTATAATTCACCCCTCCACTTT

d_gene: .
v_gene: TRBV29-1
abundance: .
j_gene: TRBJ1-1
CDR3aa: CSAGTEINTEAFF
CDR3nt: TGCAGCGCCGGGACGGAAATTAACACTGAAGCTTTCTTT

d_gene: .
v_gene: TRBV5-6
abundance: .
j_gene: TRBJ1-6
CDR3aa: CASSLSPAYNSPLHF
CDR3nt: TGTGCCAGCAGCTTGTCGCCGGCCTATAATTCACCCCTCCACTTT

d_gene: .
v_gene: TRBV7-9
abundance: .
j_gene: TRBJ2-3
CDR3aa: CASSLGHGTPSTDTQYF
CDR3nt: TGTGCCAGCAGCTTAGGCCACGGGACCCCTAGCACAGATACGCAGTATTTT

d_gene: TRBD2
v_gene: TRBV5-1
abundance: .
j_gene: TRBJ2-2
CDR3aa: CASSILAGTNTGELFF
CDR3nt: TGCGCCAGCAGCATACTAGCGGGGACGAACACCGGGGAGCTGTTTTTT

d_gene: TRBD2
v_gene: TRBV9
abundance: .
j_gene: TRBJ2-7
CDR3aa: CASSVAPGGLYEQYF
CDR3nt: TGTGCCAGCAGCGTAGCTCCGGGAGGTCTCTACGAGCAGTACTTC

d_gene: .
v_gene: TRBV15
abundance: .
j_gene: TRBJ1-2
CDR3aa: CATSTGGGEGYTF
CDR3nt: TGTGCCACCAGCACCGGGGGAGGGGAAGGCTACACCTTC

d_gene: TRBD2
v_gene: TRBV19
abundance: .
j_gene: TRBJ2-3
CDR3aa: CASSIGASGGTDTQYF
CDR3nt: TGTGCCAGTAGTATCGGGGCTAGCGGGGGCACAGATACGCAGTATTTT

d_gene: .
v_gene: TRBV20-1
abundance: .
j_gene: TRBJ2-7
CDR3aa: CSAIQGDEQYF
CDR3nt: TGCAGTGCTATCCAAGGGGACGAGCAGTACTTC

d_gene: .
v_gene: TRBV2
abundance: .
j_gene: TRBJ2-3
CDR3aa: CASGKAGGSDTQYF
CDR3nt: TGTGCCAGCGGAAAAGCGGGCGGGTCAGATACGCAGTATTTT

d_gene: TRBD1
v_gene: TRBV5-4
abundance: .
j_gene: TRBJ1-6
CDR3aa: CASSRTGVNSPLHF
CDR3nt: TGTGCCAGCAGTCGAACAGGGGTAAATTCACCCCTCCACTTT

d_gene: TRBD1
v_gene: TRBV7-9
abundance: few
j_gene: TRBJ2-2
CDR3aa: CASSYWGGTGLNTGELFF
CDR3nt: TGTGCCAGCAGCTATTGGGGAGGGACAGGGTTGAACACCGGGGAGCTGTTTTTT

d_gene: .
v_gene: TRBV6-5
abundance: .
j_gene: TRBJ2-7
CDR3aa: CASRQTSETYEQYF
CDR3nt: TGTGCCAGCAGGCAGACTTCTGAAACCTACGAGCAGTACTTC

d_gene: .
v_gene: TRBV12-3/TRBV12-4
abundance: .
j_gene: TRBJ2-3
CDR3aa: CASSTGDTQYF
CDR3nt: TGTGCCAGCAGCACCGGGGATACGCAGTATTTT

d_gene: .
v_gene: TRBV6-5
abundance: .
j_gene: TRBJ2-3
CDR3aa: CASREATSTDTQYF
CDR3nt: TGTGCCAGCAGAGAGGCGACTAGCACAGATACGCAGTATTTT

d_gene: TRBD1
v_gene: TRBV2
abundance: .
j_gene: TRBJ1-2
CDR3aa: CASSGQGFGYTF
CDR3nt: TGTGCCAGCAGTGGACAGGGTTTTGGCTACACCTTC